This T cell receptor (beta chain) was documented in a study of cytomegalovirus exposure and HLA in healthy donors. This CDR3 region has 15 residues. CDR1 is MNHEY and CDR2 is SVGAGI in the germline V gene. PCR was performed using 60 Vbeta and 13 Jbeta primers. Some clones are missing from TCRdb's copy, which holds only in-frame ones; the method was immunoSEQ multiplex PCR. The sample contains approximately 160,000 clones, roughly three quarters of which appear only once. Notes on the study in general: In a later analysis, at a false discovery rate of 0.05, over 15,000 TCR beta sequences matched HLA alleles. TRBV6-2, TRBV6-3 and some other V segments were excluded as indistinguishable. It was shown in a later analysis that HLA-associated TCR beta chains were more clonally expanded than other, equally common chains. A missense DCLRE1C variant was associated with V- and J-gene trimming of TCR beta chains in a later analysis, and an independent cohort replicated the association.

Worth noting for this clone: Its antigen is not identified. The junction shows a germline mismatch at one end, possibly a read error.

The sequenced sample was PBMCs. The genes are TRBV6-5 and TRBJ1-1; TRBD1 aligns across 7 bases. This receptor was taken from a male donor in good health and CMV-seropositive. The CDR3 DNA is TGTGCCAGCAGATACTCCGGGACAGAGAACACTGAAGCTTTCTTT. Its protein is CASRYSGTENTEAFF.